The next 31 T cell receptor beta chains were all read from a single sample in a study of OX40 agonist ivuxolimab in advanced cancers. Clones were read by immunoSEQ multiplex PCR, and TCRdb kept only the in-frame ones, dropping some. The sample shows 60,000 to 90,000 clones, about three quarters of them seen only once. The material was CD4+ or CD8+ T cells sorted from blood, obtained in a trial of the OX40 agonist ivuxolimab. The receptors shown here come from an adult with an advanced solid tumor such as melanoma, head and neck, liver or kidney cancer.

There are a few counts of this clone. The chain joins TRBV27 to TRBJ1-2; D gene uncertain. The V and J ends lost 4 bases and 1 base respectively, with 10 bases between them. The length of the CDR3 is 14 residues. Germline CDR1 and CDR2: MNHEY and SMNVEV (reference sequence). This chain's CDR3 is CASSSGRSNYGYTF. CDR3 bases: TGTGCCAGCAGTTCAGGCCGAAGTAACTATGGCTACACCTTC.

This clone came up a few times. J is TRBJ1-3 and V is TRBV11-3; D might be TRBD1 (6 bases). CDR3 length: 16 amino acids. Germline CDR1 reads SGHNT; CDR2 reads YENEEA. Trimming removed 7 bases at V and 0 bases at J, with 16 bases between. The CDR3 spells CASTGAGRSSGNTIYF. The CDR3 coding sequence is TGTGCCAGCACGGGGGCCGGACGTAGCTCTGGAAACACCATATATTTT.

Points on this clone: Distinct nucleotide sequences in the sample also encode this CDR3. This chain links TRBV18 with TRBJ2-1; either TRBD1 or TRBD2 may supply D (5 bases each). Germline-derived CDR1 and CDR2 are KGHSH and LQKENI. V was pared by 3 bases and J by 4 bases, with 13 bases between. The CDR3 runs 15 residues. The CDR3, as DNA: TGTGCCAGCTCACCCCCGGGGCTCAGTTACAATGAGCAGTTCTTC. As protein: CASSPPGLSYNEQFF.

This clone was recorded once. The chain joins TRBV12-5 to TRBJ2-5; D not certain. The CDR3 runs to 11 residues. In germline, CDR1 is LGHNT, CDR2 FRNRAP. Between the trimmed V and J ends, which lost 5 bases and 7 bases, there was a span of 8 bases. The CDR3 sequence: CASGPPPTQYF. CDR3 coding DNA: TGTGCTAGTGGTCCTCCCCCGACCCAGTACTTC.

This chain links TRBV6-6 with TRBJ2-7; TRBD1 agrees at 9 bases. This CDR3 has 13 amino acids. V gave up 6 bases and J gave up 3 bases; unmatched junction bases: 3. CDR1 and CDR2 from the germline V gene are MNHNY and SVGAGI (reference sequence). This chain's CDR3 is CASSRDRDYEQYF. CDR3 in DNA: TGTGCCAGCAGCCGGGACAGGGACTACGAGCAGTACTTC.

This clone was detected once. The chain carries TRBV18 and TRBJ1-1; D is ambiguous. The V gene's germline CDR1 is KGHSH and CDR2 LQKENI. The germline V and J ends were trimmed by 3 bases and 1 base, with 9 bases remaining between them. The CDR3 length is 14 residues. Here the CDR3 reads CASSPGLGNTEAFF. The CDR3 DNA is TGTGCCAGCTCACCGGGTCTCGGGAACACTGAAGCTTTCTTT.

V and J are TRBV6-5 and TRBJ2-7; D perhaps matches TRBD1 (5 bases). The V gene lost 6 bases and the J gene lost 4 bases, with 19 bases spanning the gap. Germline V gene sequence: CDR1 MNHEY, CDR2 SVGAGI. The CDR3 is made up of 15 amino acids. CDR3 in amino acids: CASSRDSKSGYEQYF. In DNA, the CDR3 is TGTGCCAGCAGCCGAGACAGTAAAAGTGGGTACGAGCAGTACTTC.

CDR3 amino acids: CASSQYTQNTEAFF. The CDR3 DNA follows: TGTGCCAGCAGCCAATATACCCAAAACACTGAAGCTTTCTTT. This chain connects TRBV16 to TRBJ1-1; unclear D gene. CDR3 size: 14 residues. V lost 1 base and J lost 2, with 8 bases in between. The germline V gene encodes CDR1 KGHSY and CDR2 FQNENV.

This clone has a single count. J is TRBJ1-5 and V is TRBV12-2. TRBV12-2 is shown as a pseudogene. CDR3 length: 17 residues. Here the CDR3 reads CASRLLRGTGRRQPQHF. CDR3 coding DNA: TGTGCAAGTCGCTTACTTAGAGGGACGGGTCGGAGGCAGCCCCAGCATTTT.

The J gene is TRBJ1-5, the V gene TRBV5-6; D remains unclear. Germline V lookup: CDR1 SGHDT, CDR2 YYEEEE. Trimming pared 4 bases from V and 0 bases from J, leaving 8 bases between. There are 14 residues in the CDR3. The CDR3 DNA is TGTGCCAGCAGCGCATATAATAGCAATCAGCCCCAGCATTTT. Translation: CASSAYNSNQPQHF. Full variable domain (remainder filled in from reference TRBV5-6 and TRBJ1-5): DAGVTQSPTHLIKTRGQQVTLRCSPKSGHDTVSWYQQALGQGPQFIFQYYEEEERQRGNFPDRFSGHQFPNYSSELNVNALLLGDSALYLCASSAYNSNQPQHFGDGTRLSIL.

As regards this clone: One junction end disagrees with the germline gene, perhaps due to a read error. The chain uses TRBV19 and TRBJ1-2; 8 bases agree with TRBD1. There are 13 residues in the CDR3. CDR1 is LNHDA, CDR2 SQIVND, per germline (reference sequence). The CDR3: CASSPGQGLGSTF. The CDR3 bases are TGTGCCAGTAGTCCAGGACAGGGACTCGGCTCCACCTTC.

V usage is TRBV4-2 and J usage is TRBJ2-7, with a weak D call TRBD2 (5 bases). Looked up from germline, CDR1 is LGHNA and CDR2 is YNFKEQ. CDR3 length equals 14 residues. With 5 bases removed from V and 7 bases from J, the gap between germline ends came to 18 bases. The CDR3 DNA is TGTGCCAGCAGCTTGAATTCTATTCCGGGGGAGCAGTACTTC. As protein: CASSLNSIPGEQYF.

The J gene is TRBJ2-5, the V gene TRBV13; a weak D match, TRBD1 (7 bases). The CDR3 is 15 amino acids. Trimming left V 6 bases short and J 5 bases short, with 19 bases between. CDR1 and CDR2 (germline): PRHDT, FYEKMQ (reference sequence). Here the CDR3 reads CASSFKGGGVETQYF. The CDR3, as DNA: TGTGCCAGCAGTTTCAAAGGGGGCGGGGTTGAGACCCAGTACTTC.

The chain carries TRBV7-9 and TRBJ1-1, with unresolved D. In germline, CDR1 is SEHNR, CDR2 FQNEAQ (reference sequence). V was clipped by 5 bases and J by 5 bases, with 9 bases between them. The CDR3 sequence is 12 residues long. The CDR3 protein is CASSPLGTEAFF. Here the CDR3 DNA reads TGTGCCAGCAGCCCATTAGGAACTGAAGCTTTCTTT.

The gene calls are TRBV30 and TRBJ2-1; the D is unclear. CDR3 length: 12 residues. CDR1 GTSNPN and CDR2 SVGIG come from the germline V gene (reference sequence). The ends were cut back, 1 base at V and 1 base at J, with 2 bases in the middle. The CDR3 bases are TGTGCCTGGAGTGGGTCCTACAATGAGCAGTTCTTC. The encoded protein is CAWSGSYNEQFF.

The chain carries TRBV4-1 and TRBJ2-7; weak D call: TRBD1 (5 bases). V gave up 4 bases and J gave up 4 bases, with 11 bases separating them. The CDR3 is 13 amino acids. Germline CDR1 and CDR2: MGHRA and YSYEKL. This chain's CDR3 is CASSPRTHYEQYF. For the CDR3, the DNA is TGCGCCAGCAGCCCCAGGACACATTACGAGCAGTACTTC.

J is TRBJ2-5 and V is TRBV5-4, with unresolved D. The CDR3 spans 14 residues. Trimming removed 4 bases at V and 1 base at J, with 11 bases between. Germline CDR1 is SGHNT and CDR2 is YYREEE (reference sequence). The CDR3, as DNA: TGTGCCAGCAGCCCCGATTGGGTCCAAGAGACCCAGTACTTC. Its translation: CASSPDWVQETQYF.

The sample holds a few counts of this clone. This rearrangement joins TRBV2 to TRBJ1-5; D remains ambiguous. The CDR3 loop spans 14 amino acids. The ends were cut back, 3 bases at V and 2 bases at J, with 8 bases in the middle. Germline assignment: CDR1 SNHLY and CDR2 FYNNEI. The chain's CDR3 is CASSEWKGNQPQHF. Written as DNA, the CDR3 is TGTGCCAGCAGTGAGTGGAAGGGCAATCAGCCCCAGCATTTT.

This clone has only a few counts. This chain joins TRBV6-5 and TRBJ1-1; D might be TRBD1 (6 bases). The germline V gene encodes CDR1 MNHEY and CDR2 SVGAGI. Between the trimmed V and J ends, which lost 5 bases and 11 bases, there was a span of 15 bases. The CDR3 runs to 12 residues. CDR3 DNA: TGTGCCAGCAGTCGAACAGGGTTTGGGGCTTTCTTT. Protein: CASSRTGFGAFF.

The chain has TRBV6-1 and TRBJ2-3, with 14 nucleotides matching TRBD2. Trimming took 8 bases from V and 0 from J; bases not matched to a gene: 10. In germline, CDR1 is MNHNS, CDR2 SASEGT. This CDR3 contains 18 residues. CDR3 DNA: TGTGCCAGCTGTGGGACTAGCGGGAGAGTGGTTAGCACAGATACGCAGTATTTT. It codes for CASCGTSGRVVSTDTQYF.

The V and J genes are TRBV7-2 and TRBJ1-1, with D tentatively TRBD1 (6 bases). CDR3 length: 13 amino acids. V shed 4 bases and J shed 2 bases, with 8 bases lying between them. CDR1 is SGHTA, CDR2 FQGNSA, per germline. CDR3 in DNA: TGTGCCAGCAGCTCACAGGGAAACACTGAAGCTTTCTTT. Translation gives CASSSQGNTEAFF.

In this sample, this clone turned up once. V is TRBV6-5 and J is TRBJ1-6; 9 bases are shared with TRBD1. Trimming cost V 0 bases and J 11 bases; bases outside gene matches: 5. Looked up from germline, CDR1 is MNHEY and CDR2 is SVGAGI. This CDR3 contains 15 residues. The CDR3 reads CASSYSRDRDAPLHF. CDR3 sequence (DNA): TGTGCCAGCAGTTACTCGAGGGACAGGGATGCACCCCTCCACTTT.

The chain uses TRBV4-3 and TRBJ2-3; D is uncertain. The germline V and J ends were trimmed by 0 bases and 6 bases, with 4 bases remaining between them. This CDR3 spans 12 amino acids. Germline CDR1 is LGHNA and CDR2 is YSLEER. The CDR3 sequence is CASSQEWDTQYF. DNA for the CDR3: TGCGCCAGCAGCCAAGAATGGGATACGCAGTATTTT.

J is TRBJ2-3 and V is TRBV29-1; D gene ambiguous. CDR1 and CDR2 from the germline V gene are SQVTM and ANQGSEA. Trimming stripped 6 bases from V and 2 bases from J, with 6 bases between. This CDR3 comprises 11 residues. The CDR3 DNA sequence: TGCAGCGTAGAAACCACAGATACGCAGTATTTT. Its translation: CSVETTDTQYF.

The chain employs TRBV19 and TRBJ2-7; no definite D call. This CDR3 has 14 amino acids. Germline V CDR1 and CDR2: LNHDA, SQIVND (reference sequence). Deletions cut 3 bases from V and 0 bases from J, with 9 bases between. The CDR3 nucleotides read TGTGCCAGTAGTATGGGTGGTTACTCCTACGAGCAGTACTTC. Translating it yields CASSMGGYSYEQYF.

The rearrangement links TRBV19 to TRBJ2-3; 13 bases line up with TRBD2. This CDR3 has 14 amino acids. V dropped 5 bases and J dropped 5; count of bases not matched to a gene: 1. The germline gives CDR1 LNHDA, CDR2 SQIVND (reference sequence). CDR3 residues: CASSRTSGGDTQYF. The CDR3 coding sequence is TGTGCCAGTAGTCGGACTAGCGGGGGAGATACGCAGTATTTT.

This clone is a singleton in its sample. The rearrangement links TRBV6-1 to TRBJ1-2, with D unresolved. The CDR3 has 13 amino acids. Looked up from germline, CDR1 is MNHNS and CDR2 is SASEGT. The V end lost 3 bases, the J end lost 1 base, and 6 bases lay between the germline ends. CDR3 sequence: CASSESGNYGYTF. In DNA form, the CDR3 reads TGTGCCAGCAGTGAGTCGGGTAACTATGGCTACACCTTC.

The J gene is TRBJ2-7, the V gene TRBV5-1, with 8 bases lining up with TRBD1. J gave up 3 bases and V 4 bases, and 9 bases lay outside the gene matches. The germline gives CDR1 SGHRS, CDR2 YFSETQ. The CDR3 loop spans 15 amino acids. The CDR3 here is CASSPTAGTGYEQYF. The CDR3, as DNA: TGCGCCAGCAGCCCGACGGCCGGGACAGGCTACGAGCAGTACTTC.

This clone was counted only a few times. The gene calls are TRBV7-9 and TRBJ1-4; unclear D gene. Trimming stripped 5 bases from V and 10 bases from J, with 23 bases between. In germline, CDR1 is SEHNR, CDR2 FQNEAQ (reference sequence). The CDR3 sequence is 16 residues long. Here the CDR3 reads CASSTPSAGLFGKLFF. The CDR3 coding sequence is TGTGCCAGCAGCACCCCCTCGGCCGGATTGTTTGGAAAACTGTTTTTT.

The chain uses TRBV9 and TRBJ2-7, with D possibly TRBD2 on 6 matching bases. In germline, CDR1 is SGDLS, CDR2 YYNGEE. The V end was cut by 3 bases, the J end by 6 bases, with 19 bases between. This CDR3 is built from 15 residues. The chain's CDR3 is CASSDPGDRDGEQYF. CDR3 DNA: TGTGCCAGCAGCGATCCGGGGGATAGAGATGGCGAGCAGTACTTC.

The gene calls are TRBV18 and TRBJ1-6; D is undetermined. Per germline, CDR1 KGHSH and CDR2 LQKENI. V was trimmed by 2 bases and J by 11 bases, leaving 19 bases between them. This CDR3 spans 16 amino acids. DNA of the CDR3: TGTGCCAGCTCACCAAGTTACAGTCAGGAGGGAACACCCCTCCACTTT. Its translation: CASSPSYSQEGTPLHF.